The 5 T cell receptor beta chains reported below all come from one sample, sequenced in a study of human T cells and chemical hapten exposure. Documented time point: patch test 1, 2 weeks after DPC sensitization. This sample's treatment: therapeutic diphenylcyclopropenone sensitization with weekly scalp DPC. TCRdb re-called the RACE reads through MiXCR, storing one row per CDR3 protein. Among 100,000 or so distinct CDR3 sequences listed, about 10% were seen once. The sample consisted of whole blood, taken in connection with sensitization to the hapten diphenylcyclopropenone (DPC). Receptor source: a woman aged 40 to 50 with alopecia areata. Some clones in this sample may be carry-over from other donors' samples.

This clonotype came up once. The V call is TRBV6-2 or TRBV6-3, the J call TRBJ2-1, with 10 bases fitting TRBD2. The CDR3 length is 14 residues. Per the germline V gene, CDR1 is MNHEY and CDR2 is SVGEGT. Trimming at V came to 1 base and at J to 14 bases, leaving 8 bases not matched to a gene. CDR3 nucleotides: TGTGCCAGCAGTTACTTACTAGCGGGACAGTTTAAGTTCTTC. This encodes CASSYLLAGQFKFF.

This clonotype was detected a few times. J is TRBJ1-2 and V is TRBV30; possibly TRBD1 for D (6 bases). Germline values: CDR1 GTSNPN, CDR2 SVGIG (reference sequence). The CDR3 sequence is 15 residues long. Trimming took off 2 bases at V and 6 bases at J, with 19 bases between the two ends. The CDR3 coding sequence is TGTGCCTGGAGTCCCACAAGGGGGATTTTCGATGGCTACACCTTC. Its protein is CAWSPTRGIFDGYTF.

This clonotype was observed a handful of times. The chain employs TRBV18 and TRBJ1-5, with TRBD1 matching 8 bases. Germline assignment: CDR1 KGHSH and CDR2 LQKENI. Trimming cost V 4 bases and J 7 bases; bases outside gene matches: 3. The CDR3 length is 13 residues. CDR3 sequence (DNA): TGTGCCAGCTCACTGACAGGGGAGCAGCCCCAGCATTTT. This translates into CASSLTGEQPQHF.

This clonotype has a single count. The V and J genes are TRBV7-9 and TRBJ1-1; no clear D gene. The V gene's germline CDR1 is SEHNR and CDR2 FQNEAQ (reference sequence). V lost 5 bases, J lost 0 bases, and 10 bases lay in between. The length of the CDR3 is 14 residues. CDR3 sequence (DNA): TGTGCCAGCAGCCCACAACGGTTGAACACTGAAGCTTTCTTT. Protein: CASSPQRLNTEAFF. The variable domain in full, with the rest retrieved from reference TRBV7-9 and TRBJ1-1, is DTGVSQNPRHKITKRGQNVTFRCDPISEHNRLYWYRQTLGQGPEFLTYFQNEAQLEKSRLLSDRFSAERPKGSFSTLEIQRTEQGDSAMYLCASSPQRLNTEAFFGQGTRLTVV.

This rearrangement joins TRBV20-1 to TRBJ2-3; the D gene is possibly TRBD2 (5 bases). V shed 0 bases and J shed 1 base, with 11 bases lying between them. Germline lookup yields CDR1 DFQATT and CDR2 SNEGSKA (reference sequence). The CDR3 loop spans 15 amino acids. The DNA for the CDR3 is TGCAGTGCTAGAGAACTAGGAGTCCGCACAGATACGCAGTATTTT. Translated, it gives CSARELGVRTDTQYF.